At least ten counts were recorded for the clone carrying this TCR beta chain. Its antigen remains unidentified. This record comes from a study of identical twins. Whole-study findings and limits: There were fewer insertions in abundant cord blood beta clonotypes, but memory repertoires showed no such pattern. Modeled out-of-frame TCR alpha sharing in monozygotic twins fell below observed levels.

A universal primer binding site was introduced by template switching. The final cDNA contained unique molecular identifiers. TCRdb re-analysed the 5' RACE reads in MiXCR, keeping a single row per CDR3 protein. The data contain under 450,000 distinct CDR3 sequences, roughly 20% of them seen just once; the ten biggest clones take up 12%. Every one of the donors was a healthy Caucasian. The V segment lost 4 bases and the J segment 6 bases; nucleotides outside the gene matches: 0. The CDR3 spans 14 residues. The rearrangement uses TRBV12-3 or TRBV12-4 and TRBJ2-1; 13 nucleotides match TRBD2. The receptor was isolated from a man aged 45-65 years in good health. Specimen: naive T cells sorted from blood. The CDR3 sequence is CASSWTSGSNEQFF. In DNA form, the CDR3 reads TGTGCCAGCAGTTGGACTAGCGGGAGCAATGAGCAGTTCTTC.